The TCR beta chain described here comes from a study of cytomegalovirus exposure and HLA in healthy donors (dated by TCRdb to the late 2010s). About the investigation overall: A later analysis indicated that the 90 to 150 validation repertoires were generated on the platform also employed for the 670 or so repertoires of the first cohort. High-throughput TCR immunosequencing, statistical association of individual TCRs with disease status, and machine learning were combined to predict cytomegalovirus infection status. The aim of the study was to test whether cataloging public T cell receptors could identify signatures of past pathogen exposure. A separate validation cohort of more than 100 different subjects was used in addition to the roughly 670-subject first cohort.

Notes on this clone: No antigen is known for it. No quality values exist for individual bases; no much larger clone is one base distant.

The donors belonged to the validation cohort of 120 subjects, which was separate from the approximately 700-subject first cohort. From V the trimming removes 3 bases and from J it removes 0 bases, while the gene matches leave 10 bases of the junction unaccounted for. The germline V gene sets CDR1 to SGDLS and CDR2 to YYNGEE. The CDR3 runs 19 amino acids, cysteine and phenylalanine included. Solely the CDR3 DNA is kept, with 57 bases framed from the first base. Library preparation was by the immunoSEQ multiplex PCR assay. The original pipeline was this. A statistical classification framework was built to diagnose cytomegalovirus status from the catalog of TCR beta chain sequences. TCRdb mirrors the immuneACCESS table, restricted to in-frame sequences. Some clones are absent from its copies; in checked studies, under half trace to an unresolved V gene, and the reason for the others is unknown. That table is the source of V, J and clone size, and D and trimming were worked out from the DNA. Across this sample there are 75,000 to 100,000 clones, with approximately 96% seen only once. The ten largest account for 0.6% to 0.95% of the sample.

What the work shows at the level of the full study, not this receptor alone: Most TCR sequences were seen in very few donors, while some public TCRs were found in many individuals. A later analysis found that TCRs clustered in the first cohort also tended to co-occur in the 110 or so validation repertoires, with approximately 95% of cluster scores above 0. The authors suggested that the approach could potentially be generalized to other disease states and immunological phenotypes. The validation cohort had no HLA typing available for a later analysis, so co-occurrence within that cohort was assessed over all 130 or so repertoires. The study gave a list of 150 to 200 TCR beta chains associated with cytomegalovirus. The classifier was reported to diagnose cytomegalovirus status with high specificity and sensitivity in both the original and validation cohorts. In vitro tests confirmed that a few of the cytomegalovirus-associated TCR beta chains recognize cytomegalovirus antigens.

Sequences were obtained from PBMCs. The chain employs TRBV9 and TRBJ2-3, with 13 bases matching TRBD2. The clonotype was recovered from a man in his late teens or twenties in good health and CMV-seronegative. The encoded CDR3 is CASSAGTSGVTSSTDTQYF. The sequenced DNA is TGTGCCAGCAGCGCGGGGACTAGCGGGGTAACGTCTAGCACAGATACGCAGTATTTT. Supplemented by the reference TRBV9 and TRBJ2-3 proteins around the CDR3, the complete variable domain is DSGVTQTPKHLITATGQRVTLRCSPRSGDLSVYWYQQSLDQGLQFLIQYYNGEERAKGNILERFSAQQFPDLHSELNLSSLELGDSALYFCASSAGTSGVTSSTDTQYFGPGTRLTVL.